This TCR beta chain is drawn from a study of blood T cells in healthy people across ages. Sample-barcoded 5' priming and a J-beta primer mix drove a second PCR of roughly 7 to 11 cycles. Each CDR3 protein is one row after TCRdb ran MiXCR on the 5' RACE reads. Of around 1,800,000 distinct CDR3 sequences listed, around 40% are singletons. Study-level points and caveats: Diversity figures based on one million T cells were deemed too low. The long-lived group displayed more naive CD4+ cells, plus higher diversity, than the aged donors did.

Concerning this clonotype itself: Its antigen is as yet unknown.

Germline CDR1 is SGHTA and CDR2 is FQGNSA. The CDR3 is 16 residues long. The V and J ends lost 2 bases and 0 bases respectively, with 12 bases between them. The rearrangement uses TRBV7-2 and TRBJ2-3; a weak D match, TRBD1 (6 bases). The sample comprised blood. This clonotype was sampled from a human donor in good health. CDR3 sequence reads: CASSLQTGFSTDTQYF. For the CDR3, the DNA is TGTGCCAGCAGCTTACAGACAGGCTTTAGCACAGATACGCAGTATTTT.